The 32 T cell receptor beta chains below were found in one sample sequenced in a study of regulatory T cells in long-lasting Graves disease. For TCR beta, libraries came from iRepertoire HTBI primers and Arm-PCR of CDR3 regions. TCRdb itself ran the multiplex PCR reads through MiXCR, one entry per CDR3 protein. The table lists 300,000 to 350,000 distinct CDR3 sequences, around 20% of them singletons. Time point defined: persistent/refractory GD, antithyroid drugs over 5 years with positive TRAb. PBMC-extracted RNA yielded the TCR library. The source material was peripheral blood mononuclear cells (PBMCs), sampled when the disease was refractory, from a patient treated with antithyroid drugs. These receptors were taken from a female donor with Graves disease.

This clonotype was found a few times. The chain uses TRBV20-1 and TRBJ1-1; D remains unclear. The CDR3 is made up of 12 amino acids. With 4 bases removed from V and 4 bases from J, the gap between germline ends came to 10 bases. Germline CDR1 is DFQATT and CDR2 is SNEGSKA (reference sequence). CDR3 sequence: CSATPRATEAFF. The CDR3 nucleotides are TGCAGTGCTACCCCCCGGGCCACTGAAGCTTTCTTT.

CDR3 sequence (DNA): TGCGCCAGCAGCCCGTCCCGGGACAGGGCGGACGAGCAGTACTTC. The encoded protein is CASSPSRDRADEQYF. The V call is TRBV5-1, the J call TRBJ2-7; 9 nucleotides agree with TRBD1. Trimming removed 4 bases from V and 5 bases from J; junction bases left unmatched: 10. The germline V gene has CDR1 SGHRS and CDR2 YFSETQ. This CDR3 is built from 15 residues.

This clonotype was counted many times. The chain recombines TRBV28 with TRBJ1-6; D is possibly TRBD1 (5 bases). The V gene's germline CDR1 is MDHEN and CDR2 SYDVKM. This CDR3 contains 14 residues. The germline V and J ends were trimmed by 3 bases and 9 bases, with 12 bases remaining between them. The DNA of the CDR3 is TGTGCCAGCAGTTTTGGGGGGATTGGTTCACCCCTCCACTTT. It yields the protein CASSFGGIGSPLHF.

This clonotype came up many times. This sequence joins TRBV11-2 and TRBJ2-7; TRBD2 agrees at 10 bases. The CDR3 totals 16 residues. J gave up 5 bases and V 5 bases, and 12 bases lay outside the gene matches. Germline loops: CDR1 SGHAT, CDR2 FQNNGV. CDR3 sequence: CASSPRRLAGEHEQYF. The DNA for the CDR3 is TGTGCCAGCAGCCCCCGTAGGCTAGCGGGAGAACACGAGCAGTACTTC.

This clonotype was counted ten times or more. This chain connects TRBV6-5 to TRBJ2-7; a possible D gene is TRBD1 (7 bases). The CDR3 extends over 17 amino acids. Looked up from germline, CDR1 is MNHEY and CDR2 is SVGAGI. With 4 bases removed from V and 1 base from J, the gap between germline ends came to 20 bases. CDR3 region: CASSSPHRGGGSYEQYF. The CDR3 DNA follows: TGTGCCAGCAGTTCCCCTCACAGGGGAGGAGGGTCCTACGAGCAGTACTTC.

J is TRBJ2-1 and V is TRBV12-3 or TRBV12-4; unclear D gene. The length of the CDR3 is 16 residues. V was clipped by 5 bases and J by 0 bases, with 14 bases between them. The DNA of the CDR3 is TGTGCCAGCAGTGATGTCCCTTCGGGCTCCTACAATGAGCAGTTCTTC. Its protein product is CASSDVPSGSYNEQFF.

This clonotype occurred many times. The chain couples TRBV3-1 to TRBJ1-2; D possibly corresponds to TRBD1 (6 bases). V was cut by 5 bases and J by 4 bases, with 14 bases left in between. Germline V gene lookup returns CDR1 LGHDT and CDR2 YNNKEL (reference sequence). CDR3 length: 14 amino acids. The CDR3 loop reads CASSSWGAIYGYTF. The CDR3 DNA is TGTGCCAGCAGCTCCTGGGGGGCCATCTATGGCTACACCTTC.

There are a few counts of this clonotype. CDR3 coding DNA: TGTGCCAGCAGTACCGGACAGGGAGACACTGAAGCTTTCTTT. Amino acid sequence: CASSTGQGDTEAFF. The chain joins TRBV28 to TRBJ1-1; TRBD1 matches 8 bases. This CDR3 has 14 amino acids. Germline V CDR1 and CDR2: MDHEN, SYDVKM. J lost 3 bases, V lost 5 bases, and 5 bases had no gene match.

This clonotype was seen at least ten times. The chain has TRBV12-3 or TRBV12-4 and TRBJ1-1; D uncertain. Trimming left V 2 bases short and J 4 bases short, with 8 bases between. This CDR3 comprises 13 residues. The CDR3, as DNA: TGTGCCAGCAGTTTAAACTCTTTCACTGAAGCTTTCTTT. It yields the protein CASSLNSFTEAFF.

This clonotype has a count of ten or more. CDR3 region: CASSLGRTAPYEQYF. For the CDR3, the DNA is TGTGCCAGCAGCTTAGGACGGACAGCCCCCTACGAGCAGTACTTC. This rearrangement joins TRBV11-2 to TRBJ2-7; the D gene is possibly TRBD1 (6 bases). Germline V CDR1 and CDR2: SGHAT, FQNNGV. CDR3 length equals 15 residues. V lost 1 base and J 2 bases, leaving 12 bases between the germline ends.

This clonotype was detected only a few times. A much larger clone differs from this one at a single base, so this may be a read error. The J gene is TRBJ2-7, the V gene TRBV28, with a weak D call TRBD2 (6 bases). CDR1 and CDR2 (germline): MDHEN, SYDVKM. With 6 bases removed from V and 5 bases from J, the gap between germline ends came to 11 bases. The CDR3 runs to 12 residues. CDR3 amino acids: CASSGGGDEQYF. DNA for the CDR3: TGTGCCAGCAGCGGCGGAGGGGACGAGCAGTACTTC.

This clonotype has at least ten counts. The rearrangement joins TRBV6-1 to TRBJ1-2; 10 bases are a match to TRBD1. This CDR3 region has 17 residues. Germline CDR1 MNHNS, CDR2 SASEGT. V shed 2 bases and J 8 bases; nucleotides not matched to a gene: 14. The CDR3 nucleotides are TGTGCCAGCAGTGAACTCCGGGACAGGGGCCTCCAAAGGGGCTACACCTTC. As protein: CASSELRDRGLQRGYTF.

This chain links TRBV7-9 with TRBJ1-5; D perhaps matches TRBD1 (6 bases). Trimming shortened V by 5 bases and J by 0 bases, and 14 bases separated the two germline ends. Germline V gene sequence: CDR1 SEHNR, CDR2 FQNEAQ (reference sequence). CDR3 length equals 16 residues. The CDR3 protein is CASSPGGGYSNQPQHF. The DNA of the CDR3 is TGTGCCAGCAGCCCCGGAGGGGGATATAGCAATCAGCCCCAGCATTTT. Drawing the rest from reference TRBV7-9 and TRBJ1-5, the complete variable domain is DTGVSQNPRHKITKRGQNVTFRCDPISEHNRLYWYRQTLGQGPEFLTYFQNEAQLEKSRLLSDRFSAERPKGSFSTLEIQRTEQGDSAMYLCASSPGGGYSNQPQHFGDGTRLSIL.

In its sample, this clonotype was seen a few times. CDR3 sequence reads: CASSLPDRTYEQYF. The CDR3, as DNA: TGTGCCAGCAGCCTCCCCGACAGAACCTACGAGCAGTACTTC. The chain uses TRBV3-1 and TRBJ2-7; the D gene is possibly TRBD1 (5 bases). Trimming cost V 4 bases and J 2 bases, with 12 bases left between them. Germline CDR1 and CDR2: LGHDT and YNNKEL (reference sequence). The CDR3 loop spans 14 amino acids.

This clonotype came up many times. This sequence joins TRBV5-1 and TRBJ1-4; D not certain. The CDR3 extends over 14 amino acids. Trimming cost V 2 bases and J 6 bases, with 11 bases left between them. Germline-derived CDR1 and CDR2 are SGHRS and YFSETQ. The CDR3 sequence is CASSLEVPDEKLFF. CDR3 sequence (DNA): TGCGCCAGCAGCTTAGAAGTCCCCGATGAAAAACTGTTTTTT. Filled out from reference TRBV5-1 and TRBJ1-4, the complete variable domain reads KAGVTQTPRYLIKTRGQQVTLSCSPISGHRSVSWYQQTPGQGLQFLFEYFSETQRNKGNFPGRFSGRQFSNSRSEMNVSTLELGDSALYLCASSLEVPDEKLFFGSGTQLSVL.

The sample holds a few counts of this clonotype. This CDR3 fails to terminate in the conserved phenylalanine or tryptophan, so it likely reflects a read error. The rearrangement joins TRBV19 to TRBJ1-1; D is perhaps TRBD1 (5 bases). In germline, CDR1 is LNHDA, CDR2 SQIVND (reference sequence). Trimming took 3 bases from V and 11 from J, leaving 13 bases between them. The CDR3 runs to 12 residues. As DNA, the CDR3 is TGTGCCAGTAGTATCCGGGGGGAGGAGGCTTTCCTT. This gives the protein CASSIRGEEAFL.

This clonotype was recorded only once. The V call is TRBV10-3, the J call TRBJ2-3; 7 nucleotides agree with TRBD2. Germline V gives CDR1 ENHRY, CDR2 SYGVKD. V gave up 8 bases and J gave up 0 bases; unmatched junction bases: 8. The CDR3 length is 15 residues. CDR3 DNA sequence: TGTGCCATCGGGGGGGATGTTTCCAGCACAGATACGCAGTATTTT. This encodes CAIGGDVSSTDTQYF.

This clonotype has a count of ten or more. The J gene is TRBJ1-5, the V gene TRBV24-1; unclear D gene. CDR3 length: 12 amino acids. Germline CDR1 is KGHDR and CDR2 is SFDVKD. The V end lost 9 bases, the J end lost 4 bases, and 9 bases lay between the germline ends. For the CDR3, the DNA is TGTGCCACCCGGGGAGTTAATCAGCCCCAGCATTTT. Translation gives CATRGVNQPQHF.

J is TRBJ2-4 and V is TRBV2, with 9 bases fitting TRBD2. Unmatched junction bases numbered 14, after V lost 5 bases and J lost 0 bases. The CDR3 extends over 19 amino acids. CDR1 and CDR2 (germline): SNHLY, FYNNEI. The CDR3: CASSSWSSGGNGAKNIQYF. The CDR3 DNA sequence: TGTGCCAGCAGTTCTTGGTCAAGCGGGGGGAACGGAGCCAAAAACATTCAGTACTTC.

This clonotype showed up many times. CDR3 protein: CASSFDPGLADQETQYF. Here the CDR3 DNA reads TGTGCCAGCAGTTTTGATCCGGGACTAGCGGATCAAGAGACCCAGTACTTC. This chain joins TRBV28 and TRBJ2-5; the match to TRBD2 covers 11 bases. CDR3 size: 17 residues. Trimming took 3 bases from V and 2 from J; bases not matched to a gene: 8. Germline V gene lookup returns CDR1 MDHEN and CDR2 SYDVKM.

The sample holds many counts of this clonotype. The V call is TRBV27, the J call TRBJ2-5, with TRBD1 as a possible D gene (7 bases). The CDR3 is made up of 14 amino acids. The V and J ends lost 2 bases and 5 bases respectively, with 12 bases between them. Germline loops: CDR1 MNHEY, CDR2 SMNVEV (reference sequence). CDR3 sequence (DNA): TGTGCCAGCAGTTTAAGGACAGGAGGGGAGACCCAGTACTTC. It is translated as CASSLRTGGETQYF.

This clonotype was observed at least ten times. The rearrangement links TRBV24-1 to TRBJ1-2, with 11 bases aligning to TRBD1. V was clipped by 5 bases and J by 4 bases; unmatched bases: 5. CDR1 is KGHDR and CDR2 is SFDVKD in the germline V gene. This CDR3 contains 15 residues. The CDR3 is CATSAPGQGVYGYTF. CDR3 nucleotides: TGTGCCACCAGTGCACCGGGACAGGGGGTCTATGGCTACACCTTC.

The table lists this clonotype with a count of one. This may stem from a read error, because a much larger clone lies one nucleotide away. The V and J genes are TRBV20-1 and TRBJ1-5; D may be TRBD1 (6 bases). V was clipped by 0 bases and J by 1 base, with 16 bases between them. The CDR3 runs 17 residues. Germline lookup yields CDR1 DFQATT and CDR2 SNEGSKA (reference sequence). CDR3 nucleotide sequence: TGCAGTGCTAGAGATTGGCCTAGGCAGGGGAGCAATCAGCCCCAGCATTTT. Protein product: CSARDWPRQGSNQPQHF.

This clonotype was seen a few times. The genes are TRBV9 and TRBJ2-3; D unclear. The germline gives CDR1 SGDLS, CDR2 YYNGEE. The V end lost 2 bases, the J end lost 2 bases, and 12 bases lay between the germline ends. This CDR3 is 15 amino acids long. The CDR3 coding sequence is TGTGCCAGCAGCGTTGGGGTCCATTTCACAGATACGCAGTATTTT. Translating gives CASSVGVHFTDTQYF. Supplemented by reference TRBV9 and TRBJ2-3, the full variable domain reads DSGVTQTPKHLITATGQRVTLRCSPRSGDLSVYWYQQSLDQGLQFLIQYYNGEERAKGNILERFSAQQFPDLHSELNLSSLELGDSALYFCASSVGVHFTDTQYFGPGTRLTVL.

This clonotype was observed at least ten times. The CDR3 bases are TGTGCCAGCAGCCCAACAGGGGTAACTGAAGCTTTCTTT. Residues: CASSPTGVTEAFF. This chain links TRBV7-3 with TRBJ1-1; 7 bases map to TRBD1. V shed 5 bases, J shed 5 bases, and the junction held 5 bases outside the gene matches. Germline V lookup: CDR1 SGHTA, CDR2 FQGTGA. The CDR3 loop spans 13 amino acids.

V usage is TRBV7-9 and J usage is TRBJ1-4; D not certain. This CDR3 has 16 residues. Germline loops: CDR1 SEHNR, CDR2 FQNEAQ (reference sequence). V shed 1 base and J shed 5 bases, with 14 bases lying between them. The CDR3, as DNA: TGTGCCAGCAGCTTAGAAGCTGGTTCGGGGAATGAAAAACTGTTTTTT. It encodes CASSLEAGSGNEKLFF.

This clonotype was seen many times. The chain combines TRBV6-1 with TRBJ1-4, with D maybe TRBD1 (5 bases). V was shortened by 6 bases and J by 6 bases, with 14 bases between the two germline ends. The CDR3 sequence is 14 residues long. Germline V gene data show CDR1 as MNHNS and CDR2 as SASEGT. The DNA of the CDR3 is TGTGCCAGCAGGGGAAGACAGCTAGATGAAAAACTGTTTTTT. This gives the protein CASRGRQLDEKLFF.

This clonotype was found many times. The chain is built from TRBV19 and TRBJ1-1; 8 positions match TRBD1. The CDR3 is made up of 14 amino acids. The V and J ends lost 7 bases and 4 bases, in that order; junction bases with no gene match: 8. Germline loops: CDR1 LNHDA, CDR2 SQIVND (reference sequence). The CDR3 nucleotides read TGTGCCAGTAACAGGGGGATAATAGTCACTGAAGCTTTCTTT. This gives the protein CASNRGIIVTEAFF. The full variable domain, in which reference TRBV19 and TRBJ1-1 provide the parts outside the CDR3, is DGGITQSPKYLFRKEGQNVTLSCEQNLNHDAMYWYRQDPGQGLRLIYYSQIVNDFQKGDIAEGYSVSREKKESFPLTVTSAQKNPTAFYLCASNRGIIVTEAFFGQGTRLTVV.

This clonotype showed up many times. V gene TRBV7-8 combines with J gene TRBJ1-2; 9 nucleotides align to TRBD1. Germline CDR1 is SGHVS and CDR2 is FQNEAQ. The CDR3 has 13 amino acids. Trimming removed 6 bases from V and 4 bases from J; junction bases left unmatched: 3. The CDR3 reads CASRETGGYGYTF. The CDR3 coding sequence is TGTGCCAGCAGGGAGACAGGGGGCTATGGCTACACCTTC.

The CDR3 coding sequence is TGTGCCAGCAGTGAAGCGCGCACAGCCCTTTGGACAGATACGCAGTATTTT. It codes for CASSEARTALWTDTQYF. This chain joins TRBV6-1 and TRBJ2-3; D gene unclear. The germline V gene encodes CDR1 MNHNS and CDR2 SASEGT. Trimming removed 0 bases at V and 3 bases at J, with 16 bases between. This CDR3 has 17 residues.

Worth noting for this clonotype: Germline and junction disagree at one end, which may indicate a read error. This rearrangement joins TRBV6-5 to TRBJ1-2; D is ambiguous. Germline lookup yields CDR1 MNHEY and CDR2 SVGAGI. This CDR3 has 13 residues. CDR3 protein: CASGYPGNYGYTF. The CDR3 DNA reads TGTGCCAGCGGTTACCCCGGTAACTATGGCTACACCTTC.

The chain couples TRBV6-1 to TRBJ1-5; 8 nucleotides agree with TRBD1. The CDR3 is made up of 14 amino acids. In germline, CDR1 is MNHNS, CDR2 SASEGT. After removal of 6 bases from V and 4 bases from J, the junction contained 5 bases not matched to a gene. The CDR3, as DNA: TGTGCCAGCAGGCCCGACAGGGGTAATCAGCCCCAGCATTTT. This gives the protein CASRPDRGNQPQHF.